The 30 T cell receptor beta chains below were found in one sample sequenced in a study of T-cell memory formation after mild COVID-19 (dated by TCRdb to the early 2020s). The method behind the library was 5' RACE. For sequencing, an Illumina NovaSeq 6000 was employed. TCRdb reworked the public reads: Q25 trimming with fastp, MiXCR clone assembly, productive beta chains retained. Records with the same CDR3 protein are collapsed into one entry carrying the most frequent genes and DNA. This sample holds about 190,000 distinct CDR3 sequences; about 27% were observed only once. The ten largest clones add up to roughly 10% of the sample. The sample was PBMCs or a T cell subset sorted from them (not recorded which). Receptors were obtained from an adult woman who had mild COVID-19 (a few samples of this study predate the infection). The sample titles of this study are shuffled in the database, so cell type and time point are left out; the donor was told from shared clones.

V and J are TRBV7-2 and TRBJ1-1; D not certain. Trimming stripped 4 bases from V and 3 bases from J, with 18 bases between. CDR3 length: 16 amino acids. Looked up from germline, CDR1 is SGHTA and CDR2 is FQGNSA. The CDR3 loop reads CASSYSGRLEDTEAFF. The DNA of the CDR3 is TGTGCCAGCAGCTATAGTGGCAGGCTCGAGGACACTGAAGCTTTCTTT.

CDR3 region: CASSEGGTGAIYEQYF. The CDR3 DNA reads as TGTGCCAGCAGTGAAGGGGGGACAGGGGCTATATACGAGCAGTACTTC. The chain is built from TRBV25-1 and TRBJ2-7, with 10 positions matching TRBD1. V dropped 2 bases and J dropped 4; count of bases not matched to a gene: 8. The V gene's germline CDR1 is MGHDK and CDR2 SYGVNS. The CDR3 contains 16 residues.

The DNA of the CDR3 is TGTGCCAGCAGTTTAGCGCTCGGGGGAATCGGTGAGCAGTTCTTC. Amino acids: CASSLALGGIGEQFF. The chain combines TRBV12-3 or TRBV12-4 with TRBJ2-1; the D gene is possibly TRBD2 (6 bases). V was shortened by 0 bases and J by 9 bases, with 15 bases between the two germline ends. CDR3 length equals 15 residues.

CDR3 sequence reads: CASRKTGPLNQPQHF. CDR3 nucleotides: TGTGCCAGCAGAAAAACGGGACCTCTAAATCAGCCCCAGCATTTT. V gene TRBV6-2 or TRBV6-3 combines with J gene TRBJ1-5; weak D call: TRBD1 (5 bases). The CDR3 length is 15 residues. With 6 bases removed from V and 4 bases from J, the gap between germline ends came to 16 bases. Germline loops: CDR1 MNHEY, CDR2 SVGEGT.

V and J are TRBV12-3 or TRBV12-4 and TRBJ1-2, with 9 bases identical to TRBD1. This CDR3 region has 13 residues. The V gene end was trimmed by 6 bases and the J gene end by 6 bases; junction bases not matched to a gene: 5. The CDR3 DNA reads TGTGCCAGCAGACCGGGACAGGGCAATGGCTACACCTTC. Translation gives CASRPGQGNGYTF.

In this sample, this clonotype turned up a few times. CDR3 nucleotide sequence: TGTGCCAGCAGCGTTAGCGGGAGCTCCTACAATGAGCAGTTCTTC. Encoded protein: CASSVSGSSYNEQFF. The chain combines TRBV7-2 with TRBJ2-1, with 9 bases identical to TRBD2. Germline loops: CDR1 SGHTA, CDR2 FQGNSA. The ends lost 5 bases at V and 0 bases at J; junction bases unmatched: 2. The CDR3 covers 15 residues.

This chain connects TRBV4-2 to TRBJ2-2; 10 positions agree with TRBD1. The V gene's germline CDR1 is LGHNA and CDR2 YNFKEQ. CDR3 length: 14 amino acids. Trimming cost V 5 bases and J 6 bases; bases outside gene matches: 3. The CDR3 DNA reads as TGTGCCAGCAGCGGGACAGGGGACGCCGGGGAGCTGTTTTTT. Its translation: CASSGTGDAGELFF.

The rearrangement uses TRBV12-3 or TRBV12-4 and TRBJ2-1, with a possible D match to TRBD2 (6 bases). This CDR3 spans 16 amino acids. V lost 4 bases to trimming and J lost 3 bases, with 16 bases between them. In DNA, the CDR3 is TGTGCCAGCAGTTCGTACCCAGGAGCGGGCTACAATGAGCAGTTCTTC. Its translation is CASSSYPGAGYNEQFF.

J is TRBJ1-1 and V is TRBV7-9; possibly TRBD1 for D (5 bases). The V end was cut by 1 base, the J end by 4 bases, with 13 bases between. The CDR3 spans 15 residues. Germline V gives CDR1 SEHNR, CDR2 FQNEAQ (reference sequence). This chain's CDR3 is CASSLGRGISTEAFF. CDR3 nucleotides: TGTGCCAGCAGCTTAGGGAGGGGAATAAGCACTGAAGCTTTCTTT.

A few counts support this clonotype. The chain employs TRBV12-3 or TRBV12-4 and TRBJ1-1; no firm D call. The CDR3 runs to 13 residues. V was pared by 7 bases and J by 5 bases, with 14 bases between. The CDR3 region is CASKYGEGTEAFF. The CDR3 nucleotides read TGTGCCAGCAAATACGGGGAAGGAACTGAAGCTTTCTTT.

The chain combines TRBV7-2 with TRBJ2-5; TRBD1 aligns across 7 bases. The V and J ends lost 2 bases and 7 bases, in that order; junction bases with no gene match: 10. The CDR3 has 15 residues. CDR1 is SGHTA and CDR2 is FQGNSA in the germline V gene. CDR3 nucleotide sequence: TGTGCCAGCAGCTTATCCCGCCGGGACAGCCTGACCCAGTACTTC. As protein: CASSLSRRDSLTQYF.

The table lists this clonotype with a few counts. The chain employs TRBV5-6 and TRBJ1-2; D remains unclear. Between the trimmed V and J ends, which lost 0 bases and 4 bases, there was a span of 7 bases. Germline V gene lookup returns CDR1 SGHDT and CDR2 YYEEEE. The length of the CDR3 is 13 residues. The CDR3 DNA reads TGTGCCAGCAGCTTGGTAGGGTCCTATGGCTACACCTTC. This gives the protein CASSLVGSYGYTF. The whole variable domain, filled in from reference TRBV5-6 and TRBJ1-2, reads DAGVTQSPTHLIKTRGQQVTLRCSPKSGHDTVSWYQQALGQGPQFIFQYYEEEERQRGNFPDRFSGHQFPNYSSELNVNALLLGDSALYLCASSLVGSYGYTFGSGTRLTVV.

This clonotype has a handful of counts. This chain links TRBV18 with TRBJ2-7; 7 bases map to TRBD1. The germline V gene has CDR1 KGHSH and CDR2 LQKENI. The CDR3 is made up of 13 amino acids. J gave up 5 bases and V 6 bases, and 7 bases lay outside the gene matches. CDR3 in amino acids: CASSLRTGHEQYF. In nucleotides, the CDR3 is TGTGCCAGCTCCTTGCGGACAGGACACGAGCAGTACTTC. The full variable domain, its missing parts supplied by reference TRBV18 and TRBJ2-7, is NAGVMQNPRHLVRRRGQEARLRCSPMKGHSHVYWYRQLPEEGLKFMVYLQKENIIDESGMPKERFSAEFPKEGPSILRIQQVVRGDSAAYFCASSLRTGHEQYFGPGTRLTVT.

This clonotype was found a few times. The V and J genes are TRBV4-1 and TRBJ2-3; 9 positions match TRBD2. The CDR3 runs to 15 residues. The trim removed 4 bases at V and 2 bases at J, leaving 4 bases unmatched. The germline V gene has CDR1 MGHRA and CDR2 YSYEKL. CDR3 sequence: CASSPGTSFTDTQYF. The CDR3 DNA follows: TGCGCCAGCAGCCCCGGGACTAGCTTCACAGATACGCAGTATTTT.

This clonotype showed up just a few times. CDR3: CATSQGTDTQYF. CDR3 sequence (DNA): TGTGCCACCTCACAGGGTACAGATACGCAGTATTTT. V and J are TRBV15 and TRBJ2-3, with a weak D call TRBD1 (6 bases). The CDR3 is 12 amino acids. CDR1 is LNHNV and CDR2 is YYDKDF in the germline V gene (reference sequence). The V gene lost 8 bases and the J gene lost 3 bases, with 9 bases spanning the gap.

There are a few counts of this clonotype. The chain employs TRBV20-1 and TRBJ2-7, with 10 bases lining up with TRBD2. J gave up 5 bases and V 0 bases, and 7 bases lay outside the gene matches. Germline CDR1 reads DFQATT; CDR2 reads SNEGSKA (reference sequence). The CDR3 length is 15 residues. CDR3 sequence: CSARDLASGGDEQYF. CDR3 nucleotides: TGCAGTGCTAGAGATCTGGCTAGCGGGGGTGACGAGCAGTACTTC.

The V and J genes are TRBV15 and TRBJ2-3, with D perhaps matching TRBD2 (5 bases). This CDR3 is built from 17 residues. V lost 0 bases to trimming and J lost 0 bases, with 13 bases between them. The germline V gene has CDR1 LNHNV and CDR2 YYDKDF (reference sequence). The CDR3 DNA reads as TGTGCCACCAGCAGAGAGAGGGCAGCTATAAGCACAGATACGCAGTATTTT. Amino acids: CATSRERAAISTDTQYF.

This sequence joins TRBV12-3 or TRBV12-4 and TRBJ2-5; unclear D gene. V lost 3 bases, J lost 3 bases, and 11 bases lay in between. The CDR3 covers 14 residues. This CDR3 is CASSLRRTEETQYF. The CDR3, as DNA: TGTGCCAGCAGTTTGAGGAGAACCGAAGAGACCCAGTACTTC.

This clonotype was found many times. The chain couples TRBV19 to TRBJ2-1; D ambiguous. The CDR3 extends over 13 amino acids. Germline V gene data show CDR1 as LNHDA and CDR2 as SQIVND (reference sequence). Trimming cost V 3 bases and J 5 bases, with 8 bases left between them. CDR3 protein: CASSIIDDNEQFF. CDR3 DNA: TGTGCCAGTAGTATCATCGACGACAATGAGCAGTTCTTC.

This CDR3 reads CASSQAGTSNYGYTF. CDR3 nucleotides: TGTGCCAGCAGCCAAGCAGGGACCTCTAACTATGGCTACACCTTC. The gene calls are TRBV3-1 and TRBJ1-2; D perhaps matches TRBD1 (5 bases). Trimming removed 1 base from V and 0 bases from J, with 9 bases in between. Per germline, CDR1 LGHDT and CDR2 YNNKEL (reference sequence). CDR3 length equals 15 residues.

The J gene is TRBJ1-1, the V gene TRBV12-3 or TRBV12-4; D gene unclear. Trimming removed 6 bases from V and 4 bases from J, with 6 bases in between. This CDR3 is 11 amino acids long. In nucleotides, the CDR3 is TGTGCCAGCAGGACAAGCACTGAAGCTTTCTTT. This translates into CASRTSTEAFF.

This clonotype showed up just a few times. This chain joins TRBV5-1 and TRBJ2-5; D is undetermined. Deletions cut 0 bases from V and 4 bases from J, with 16 bases between. The germline CDR1 and CDR2 sequences are SGHRS and YFSETQ. The CDR3 is 16 residues long. As DNA, the CDR3 is TGCGCCAGCAGCTTGGCCCCGACGGATCAACTAGAGACCCAGTACTTC. Its protein is CASSLAPTDQLETQYF.

V is TRBV3-1 and J is TRBJ1-1; D gene uncertain. CDR3 size: 14 residues. The V end lost 3 bases, the J end lost 3 bases, and 11 bases lay between the germline ends. The germline V gene encodes CDR1 LGHDT and CDR2 YNNKEL (reference sequence). The CDR3 DNA sequence: TGTGCCAGCAGCCAGACCCCCTACGACACTGAAGCTTTCTTT. Translating gives CASSQTPYDTEAFF. Combining the CDR3 with reference TRBV3-1 and TRBJ1-1 gives the whole variable domain DTAVSQTPKYLVTQMGNDKSIKCEQNLGHDTMYWYKQDSKKFLKIMFSYNNKELIINETVPNRFSPKSPDKAHLNLHINSLELGDSAVYFCASSQTPYDTEAFFGQGTRLTVV.

The chain combines TRBV6-6 with TRBJ1-2, with TRBD1 identical over 8 bases. Unmatched junction bases numbered 7, after V lost 5 bases and J lost 8 bases. Germline-derived CDR1 and CDR2 are MNHNY and SVGAGI (reference sequence). CDR3 length: 13 residues. This CDR3 is CASSPGQGRGYTF. The CDR3 region has the DNA TGTGCCAGCAGTCCCGGACAGGGAAGAGGCTACACCTTC.

The CDR3 protein is CSVEAAGWRNTGELFF. The CDR3 bases are TGCAGCGTTGAGGCGGCAGGGTGGAGGAACACCGGGGAGCTGTTTTTT. The rearrangement links TRBV29-1 to TRBJ2-2; tentatively, D is TRBD1 (5 bases). V was pared by 3 bases and J by 1 base, with 15 bases between. Germline-derived CDR1 and CDR2 are SQVTM and ANQGSEA. The CDR3 runs to 16 residues.

This clonotype has only a few counts. This chain connects TRBV29-1 to TRBJ2-7; 10 bases match TRBD2. Germline V CDR1 and CDR2: SQVTM, ANQGSEA. V was clipped by 7 bases and J by 4 bases; unmatched bases: 10. CDR3 size: 14 residues. CDR3 in DNA: TGCAGCGCGATACTAGCGGGGCTCGTTTACGAGCAGTACTTC. Its protein is CSAILAGLVYEQYF.

This chain connects TRBV18 to TRBJ2-6; D may be TRBD1 (6 bases). V was pared by 6 bases and J by 0 bases, with 9 bases between. This CDR3 has 15 residues. Germline V gene sequence: CDR1 KGHSH, CDR2 LQKENI. This chain's CDR3 is CASSRGISGANVLTF. CDR3 bases: TGTGCCAGCTCGAGGGGGATCTCTGGGGCCAACGTCCTGACTTTC.

This clonotype was seen more than once but under ten times. V and J are TRBV4-2 and TRBJ2-1; TRBD2 agrees at 14 bases. CDR3 size: 15 residues. The germline gives CDR1 LGHNA, CDR2 YNFKEQ. After removal of 0 bases from V and 14 bases from J, the junction contained 6 bases not matched to a gene. The CDR3 here is CASSQDPGLAGVEFF. In DNA, the CDR3 is TGTGCCAGCAGCCAAGACCCGGGACTAGCGGGAGTCGAGTTCTTC.

The chain combines TRBV7-3 with TRBJ2-3, with no clear D. Between the trimmed V and J ends, which lost 4 bases and 1 base, there was a span of 9 bases. Germline V gene sequence: CDR1 SGHTA, CDR2 FQGTGA. The CDR3 is made up of 14 amino acids. CDR3 protein: CASSWVPGTDTQYF. The CDR3 nucleotides read TGTGCCAGCAGCTGGGTCCCCGGCACAGATACGCAGTATTTT. The full variable domain, its missing parts supplied by reference TRBV7-3 and TRBJ2-3, is GAGVSQTPSNKVTEKGKYVELRCDPISGHTALYWYRQSLGQGPEFLIYFQGTGAADDSGLPNDRFFAVRPEGSVSTLKIQRTERGDSAVYLCASSWVPGTDTQYFGPGTRLTVL.

V is TRBV5-1 and J is TRBJ1-1, with TRBD1 matching 7 bases. CDR1 and CDR2 from the germline V gene are SGHRS and YFSETQ. This CDR3 has 13 residues. With V trimmed by 5 bases and J by 7 bases, 8 bases remained unmatched. The CDR3: CASSPTGRVEAFF. Here the CDR3 DNA reads TGCGCCAGCAGTCCGACAGGGAGGGTTGAAGCTTTCTTT.